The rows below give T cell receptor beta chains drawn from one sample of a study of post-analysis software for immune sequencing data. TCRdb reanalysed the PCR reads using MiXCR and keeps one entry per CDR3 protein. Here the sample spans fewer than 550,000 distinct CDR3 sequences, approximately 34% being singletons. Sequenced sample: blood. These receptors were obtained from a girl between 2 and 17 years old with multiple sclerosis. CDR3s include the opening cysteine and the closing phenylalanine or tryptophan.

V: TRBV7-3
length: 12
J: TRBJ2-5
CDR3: CASLRDQETQYF

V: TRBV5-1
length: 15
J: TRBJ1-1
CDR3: CASAARTGSSAEAFF

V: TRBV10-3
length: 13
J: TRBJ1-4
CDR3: CAISETFPEKLFF

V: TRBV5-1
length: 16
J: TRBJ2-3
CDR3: CASSLWFQRGSDTQYF

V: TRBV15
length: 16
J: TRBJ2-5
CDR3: CTTSRGPLGGQETQYF

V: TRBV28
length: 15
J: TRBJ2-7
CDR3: CASSFLQGGDYEQYF

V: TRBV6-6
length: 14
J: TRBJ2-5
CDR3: CASSYSNYQETQYF

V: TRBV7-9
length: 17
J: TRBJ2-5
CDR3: CASSWGRTGYSQETQYF

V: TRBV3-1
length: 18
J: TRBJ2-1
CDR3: CASSPRVVLGSLGNEQFF

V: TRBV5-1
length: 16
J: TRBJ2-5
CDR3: CASSLDAGPFGETQYF

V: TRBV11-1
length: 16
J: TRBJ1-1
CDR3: CASSLRATRANTEAFF

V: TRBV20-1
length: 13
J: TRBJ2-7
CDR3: CSATWDGTYEQYF

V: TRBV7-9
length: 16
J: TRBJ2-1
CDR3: CASSRGGGTDIGEQFF

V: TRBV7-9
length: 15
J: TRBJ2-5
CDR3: CASSLGQGREETQYF

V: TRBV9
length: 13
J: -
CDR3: CASGLDREETQYF

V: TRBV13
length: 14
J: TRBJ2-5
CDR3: CASSFWSGTRTQYF

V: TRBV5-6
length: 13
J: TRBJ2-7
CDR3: CASSLGPFNEQYF

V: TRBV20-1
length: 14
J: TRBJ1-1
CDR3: CSARRTGFNTEAFF

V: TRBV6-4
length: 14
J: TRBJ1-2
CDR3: CASSEGRGSYGYTF

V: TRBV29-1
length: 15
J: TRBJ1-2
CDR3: CSVLRRGGAGYGYTF

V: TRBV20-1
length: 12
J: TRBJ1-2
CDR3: CSASGQNYGYTF

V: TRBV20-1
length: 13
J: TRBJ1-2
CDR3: CSAPRPSPYGYTF

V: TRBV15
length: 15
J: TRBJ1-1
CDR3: CATSRSGGAWTEAFF

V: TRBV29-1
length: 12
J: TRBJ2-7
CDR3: CSVDEGTGGQYF

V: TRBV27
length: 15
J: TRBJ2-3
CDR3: CASSRRQASTDTQYF

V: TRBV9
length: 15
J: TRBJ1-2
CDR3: CASSVARDLNYGYTF

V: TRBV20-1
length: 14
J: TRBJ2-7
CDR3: CSASQGASHYEQYF